This is a list of T cell receptor beta chains from one sample in a study of a mutant IDH1 vaccine in newly diagnosed glioma. Their antigens are not known. The data were produced by immunoSEQ multiplex PCR, yet TCRdb's version contains in-frame clones alone and is incomplete. The table lists roughly 76,000 clones, over 75% of them singletons. The sequenced sample was PBMCs, obtained from a glioma patient whose treatment included an IDH1 peptide vaccine. The receptors derive from a man aged 25 to 40 with glioma. Some clones in this sample may be carry-over from other donors' samples. CDR3s include the opening cysteine and the closing phenylalanine or tryptophan. The order of the fields is J gene, clone size, D gene, V gene, CDR3 protein, CDR3 DNA. A D gene is named only where the DNA matches it firmly. The size entry is marked missing in some rows and otherwise reads once, few, many or a size class.

TRBJ2-5 | NA | NA | TRBV5-4 | CASSFQETQYF | TGTGCCAGCAGCTTTCAAGAGACCCAGTACTTC
TRBJ2-2 | once | NA | TRBV10-1 | CASGTRTLVNTGELFF | TGCGCCAGCGGTACCCGGACGCTCGTTAATACCGGGGAGCTGTTTTTT
TRBJ1-1 | NA | NA | TRBV5-8 | CASSLGSRFGVTFF | TGTGCCAGCAGCTTGGGGAGCCGCTTCGGGGTTACTTTCTTT
TRBJ2-7 | NA | TRBD2 | TRBV30 | CAWSKAGILREQYF | TGTGCCTGGAGTAAAGCGGGGATCCTACGGGAGCAGTACTTC
TRBJ1-1 | NA | NA | TRBV18 | CASSLQVGAGAEAFF | TGTGCCAGCTCTCTCCAGGTAGGGGCGGGGGCTGAAGCTTTCTTT
TRBJ2-6 | NA | TRBD2 | TRBV30 | CAWSIAGDTGANVLTF | TGTGCCTGGAGTATAGCGGGAGATACCGGGGCCAACGTCCTGACTTTC
TRBJ1-1 | NA | NA | TRBV7-2 | CASSSLGRTGFNTEAFF | TGTGCCAGCAGCTCCCTCGGGAGGACGGGTTTTAACACTGAAGCTTTCTTT
TRBJ2-7 | once | TRBD2 | TRBV19 | CASASGRENEQYF | TGTGCCAGCGCTAGCGGGAGGGAAAACGAGCAGTACTTC
TRBJ1-1 | once | NA | TRBV28 | CASFSGGQNTEAFF | TGTGCCAGTTTCAGCGGGGGGCAGAACACTGAAGCTTTCTTT
TRBJ2-5 | NA | TRBD2 | TRBV7-2 | CASSPQTSYQETQYF | TGTGCCAGCAGCCCACAGACTAGCTACCAAGAGACCCAGTACTTC
TRBJ2-5 | NA | NA | TRBV5-4 | CASSSPTGGETQYF | TGTGCCAGCAGCTCACCTACAGGAGGGGAGACCCAGTACTTC
TRBJ2-3 | NA | NA | TRBV5-8 | CASSLMGVPDTQYF | TGTGCCAGCAGCTTGATGGGGGTCCCAGATACGCAGTATTTT
TRBJ2-2 | NA | TRBD2 | TRBV27 | CASSLLAGGAGWGTGELFF | TGTGCCAGCAGTTTATTAGCGGGAGGCGCCGGGTGGGGCACCGGGGAGCTGTTTTTT
TRBJ1-1 | few | TRBD1 | TRBV30 | CAWSPDRVRAFF | TGTGCCTGGAGCCCGGACAGGGTAAGAGCTTTCTTT
TRBJ2-6 | few | NA | TRBV19 | CASSTPLGLRSGANVLTF | TGTGCCAGTAGTACCCCCCTCGGCCTACGATCTGGGGCCAACGTCCTGACTTTC
TRBJ1-5 | NA | NA | TRBV7-2 | CASSLTQNQPQHF | TGTGCCAGCAGCTTGACCCAGAATCAGCCCCAGCATTTT
TRBJ2-7 | NA | NA | TRBV27 | CASSFLASASYEQYF | TGTGCCAGCAGTTTTCTGGCTAGCGCCTCCTACGAGCAGTACTTC
TRBJ2-5 | NA | TRBD1 | TRBV5-1 | CASSSTGGFQETQYF | TGCGCCAGCAGCTCGACAGGGGGCTTCCAAGAGACCCAGTACTTC
TRBJ2-3 | NA | NA | TRBV18 | CASSPIVPDTDTQYF | TGTGCCAGCTCACCCATCGTCCCGGACACAGATACGCAGTATTTT
TRBJ2-1 | once | NA | TRBV25-1 | CASSARTGTYNEQFF | TGTGCCAGCAGTGCGAGGACTGGGACCTACAATGAGCAGTTCTTC
TRBJ1-4 | NA | NA | TRBV30 | CAWSVQGLNEKLFF | TGTGCCTGGAGTGTACAGGGACTGAATGAAAAACTGTTTTTT
TRBJ2-7 | NA | TRBD2 | TRBV11-2 | CASSPIAGGPSYEQYF | TGTGCCAGCAGCCCAATAGCGGGGGGCCCCTCCTACGAGCAGTACTTC
TRBJ1-1 | few | NA | TRBV9 | CASSTRTDTEAFF | TGTGCCAGCAGCACCCGGACAGACACTGAAGCTTTCTTT
TRBJ1-2 | NA | TRBD1 | TRBV5-4 | CASSGTGGGYTF | TGTGCCAGCAGCGGGACAGGAGGCGGCTACACCTTC